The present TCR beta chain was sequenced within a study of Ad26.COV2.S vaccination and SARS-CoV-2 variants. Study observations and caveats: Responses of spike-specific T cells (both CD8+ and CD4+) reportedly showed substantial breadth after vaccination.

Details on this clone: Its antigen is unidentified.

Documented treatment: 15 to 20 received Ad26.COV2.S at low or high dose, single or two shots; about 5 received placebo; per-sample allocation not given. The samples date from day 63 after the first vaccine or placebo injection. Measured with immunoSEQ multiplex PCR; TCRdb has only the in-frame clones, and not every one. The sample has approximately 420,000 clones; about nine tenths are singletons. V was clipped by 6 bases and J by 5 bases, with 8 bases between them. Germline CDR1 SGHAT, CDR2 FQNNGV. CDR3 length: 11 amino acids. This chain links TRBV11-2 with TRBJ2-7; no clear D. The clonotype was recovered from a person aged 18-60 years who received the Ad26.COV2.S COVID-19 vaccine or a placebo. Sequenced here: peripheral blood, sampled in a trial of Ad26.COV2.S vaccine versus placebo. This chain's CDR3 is CASRQTDEQYF. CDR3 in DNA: TGTGCCAGCAGACAAACAGACGAGCAGTACTTC.